Listed here is a single T cell receptor (beta chain). The antigen is not known. The sample originates from a study of CD8 T cells in ankylosing spondylitis. Findings and limits, study-wide: There was reportedly significant enrichment of clones that were disease-linked in matched ankylosing spondylitis synovial fluid.

For TCR beta, libraries came from quantitative 5'-RACE with molecular barcodes. MiXCR was run by TCRdb on the 5' RACE reads, yielding one entry per CDR3 protein. Among fewer than 250,000 distinct CDR3 sequences, roughly 32% were seen once, and the ten largest hold about 4.2%. The CDR3 length is 14 residues. CDR1 and CDR2 from the germline V gene are SQVTM and ANQGSEA. Germline trimming cut 7 bases from V and 2 bases from J; bases unmatched to any gene: 5. The source is a male donor with ankylosing spondylitis or in good health (not recorded which). The chain has TRBV29-1 and TRBJ2-3; 11 bases match TRBD2. Sequencing used blood, either unsorted or a sorted T cell fraction (not recorded which). The DNA of the CDR3 is TGCAGCGGGGGACTAGCGGACACCACAGATACGCAGTATTTT. Residues: CSGGLADTTDTQYF.